This is a list of T cell receptor beta chains from one sample in a study of blood T cells in healthy people across ages. Each CDR3 protein gets one entry after TCRdb re-called the 5' RACE reads with MiXCR. Of some 1.4 million distinct CDR3 sequences listed, 42% are singletons. The sequenced sample was blood. The receptors were sampled from a woman younger than 35 in good health. Each CDR3 is given with its conserved first and last residue. The D gene is left open where the match is weak. Not all rows give a size; the values are once, few, many and, for expanded clones, a class.

j_gene: TRBJ2-1
abundance: NA
v_gene: TRBV24-1
d_gene: NA
CDR3aa: CATSDRRGAYNEQFF
CDR3nt: TGTGCCACCAGTGATCGGCGCGGGGCCTACAATGAGCAGTTCTTC

j_gene: TRBJ2-3
abundance: NA
v_gene: TRBV20-1
d_gene: NA
CDR3aa: CSAILAGGADTQYF
CDR3nt: TGCAGTGCTATACTCGCGGGCGGGGCAGATACGCAGTATTTT

j_gene: TRBJ2-7
abundance: few
v_gene: TRBV25-1
d_gene: TRBD1
CDR3aa: CASSESPGRGSYEQYF
CDR3nt: TGTGCCAGCAGTGAATCCCCCGGCAGGGGGTCGTACGAGCAGTACTTC

j_gene: TRBJ1-6
abundance: NA
v_gene: TRBV14
d_gene: NA
CDR3aa: CASSQDRAGVGSLLHF
CDR3nt: TGTGCCAGCAGCCAAGATCGGGCAGGGGTCGGTTCACTCCTCCACTTT

j_gene: TRBJ2-7
abundance: few
v_gene: TRBV10-2
d_gene: NA
CDR3aa: CASSGGRDLRNEQYF
CDR3nt: TGCGCCAGCAGTGGGGGACGGGATCTACGCAATGAGCAGTACTTC

j_gene: TRBJ2-2
abundance: NA
v_gene: TRBV2
d_gene: NA
CDR3aa: CASRDRPGELFF
CDR3nt: TGTGCCAGCAGGGACAGACCCGGGGAGCTGTTTTTT

j_gene: TRBJ2-7
abundance: NA
v_gene: TRBV18
d_gene: TRBD1
CDR3aa: CASSPQQGDYEQYF
CDR3nt: TGTGCCAGCTCACCACAACAGGGGGACTACGAGCAGTACTTC

j_gene: TRBJ2-7
abundance: NA
v_gene: TRBV6-4
d_gene: TRBD1
CDR3aa: CANSGGWGQGYEQYF
CDR3nt: TGTGCCAACAGTGGAGGTTGGGGACAGGGCTACGAGCAGTACTTC

j_gene: TRBJ2-5
abundance: once
v_gene: TRBV7-2
d_gene: NA
CDR3aa: CASSATPGTGWGTYQETQYF
CDR3nt: TGTGCCAGCAGCGCGACACCTGGGACTGGGTGGGGAACGTACCAAGAGACCCAGTACTTC

j_gene: TRBJ2-1
abundance: NA
v_gene: TRBV29-1
d_gene: NA
CDR3aa: CSGVGVAEQFF
CDR3nt: TGCAGCGGTGTTGGAGTAGCCGAGCAGTTCTTC

j_gene: TRBJ1-6
abundance: few
v_gene: TRBV10-3
d_gene: NA
CDR3aa: CAISEPQNSPRNSPLHF
CDR3nt: TGTGCCATCAGTGAGCCACAGAACTCACCGCGGAATTCACCCCTCCACTTT

j_gene: TRBJ1-3
abundance: NA
v_gene: TRBV10-3
d_gene: NA
CDR3aa: CAIQTSSGNTIYF
CDR3nt: TGTGCCATACAGACGAGCTCTGGAAACACCATATATTTT

j_gene: TRBJ2-5
abundance: NA
v_gene: TRBV11-2
d_gene: TRBD2
CDR3aa: CASSLVASGGAVETQYF
CDR3nt: TGTGCCAGCAGCTTAGTGGCTAGCGGGGGGGCCGTGGAGACCCAGTACTTC

j_gene: TRBJ2-5
abundance: few
v_gene: TRBV3-1
d_gene: NA
CDR3aa: CASSLRGGVAQETQYF
CDR3nt: TGTGCCAGCAGCCTGCGTGGGGGAGTAGCCCAAGAGACCCAGTACTTC

j_gene: TRBJ2-7
abundance: NA
v_gene: TRBV7-9
d_gene: NA
CDR3aa: CASSTTGSGEQYF
CDR3nt: TGTGCCAGCAGCACTACAGGGTCTGGCGAGCAGTACTTC

j_gene: TRBJ2-7
abundance: NA
v_gene: TRBV3-1
d_gene: NA
CDR3aa: CASSQGLVHEQYF
CDR3nt: TGTGCCAGCAGCCAAGGTCTGGTCCACGAGCAGTACTTC

j_gene: TRBJ2-5
abundance: NA
v_gene: TRBV2
d_gene: TRBD1
CDR3aa: CASRSGGVWETQYF
CDR3nt: TGTGCCAGCAGATCAGGGGGCGTATGGGAGACCCAGTACTTC

j_gene: TRBJ2-7
abundance: few
v_gene: TRBV7-3
d_gene: TRBD1
CDR3aa: CASSLFRGLDYEQYF
CDR3nt: TGTGCCAGCAGCTTATTTAGGGGGCTGGACTACGAGCAGTACTTC

j_gene: TRBJ1-1
abundance: NA
v_gene: TRBV28
d_gene: NA
CDR3aa: CAILRGLLETEAFF
CDR3nt: TGTGCCATCCTGCGGGGTTTATTAGAAACTGAAGCTTTCTTT

j_gene: TRBJ2-3
abundance: NA
v_gene: TRBV10-2
d_gene: NA
CDR3aa: CASSEGSGGTDTQYF
CDR3nt: TGCGCCAGCAGTGAGGGGAGTGGAGGCACAGATACGCAGTATTTT

j_gene: TRBJ2-3
abundance: NA
v_gene: TRBV3-1
d_gene: NA
CDR3aa: CASSHGNVNTQYF
CDR3nt: TGTGCCAGCAGCCACGGTAATGTGAATACGCAGTATTTT

j_gene: TRBJ2-3
abundance: many
v_gene: TRBV4-1
d_gene: NA
CDR3aa: CASSQDSSTDTQYF
CDR3nt: TGCGCCAGCAGCCAAGATAGCAGCACAGATACGCAGTATTTT

j_gene: TRBJ2-5
abundance: NA
v_gene: TRBV12-5
d_gene: NA
CDR3aa: CASGLGPSDFQETQYF
CDR3nt: TGTGCTAGTGGTTTGGGCCCCTCAGATTTCCAAGAGACCCAGTACTTC

j_gene: TRBJ2-7
abundance: few
v_gene: TRBV7-9
d_gene: TRBD2
CDR3aa: CASSNREAYEQYF
CDR3nt: TGTGCCAGCAGCAACCGGGAGGCCTACGAGCAGTACTTC